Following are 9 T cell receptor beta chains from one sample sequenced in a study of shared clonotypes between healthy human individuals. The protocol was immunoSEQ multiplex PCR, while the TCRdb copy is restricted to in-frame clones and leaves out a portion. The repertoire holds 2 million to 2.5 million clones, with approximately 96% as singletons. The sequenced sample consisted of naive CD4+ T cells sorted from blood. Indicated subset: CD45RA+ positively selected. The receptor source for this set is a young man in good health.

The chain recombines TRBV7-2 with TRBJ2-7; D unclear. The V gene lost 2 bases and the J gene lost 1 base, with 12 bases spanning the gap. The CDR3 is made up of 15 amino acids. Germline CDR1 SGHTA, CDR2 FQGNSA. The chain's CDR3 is CASSLYGPDSYEQYF. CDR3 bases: TGTGCCAGCAGCTTATATGGGCCCGATTCCTACGAGCAGTACTTC.

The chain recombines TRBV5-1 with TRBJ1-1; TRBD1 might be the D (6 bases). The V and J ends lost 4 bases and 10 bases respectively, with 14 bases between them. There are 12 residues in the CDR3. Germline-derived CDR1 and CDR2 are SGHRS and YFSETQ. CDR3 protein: CASSPGVFGAFF. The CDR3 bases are TGCGCCAGCAGCCCAGGGGTTTTCGGAGCTTTCTTT.

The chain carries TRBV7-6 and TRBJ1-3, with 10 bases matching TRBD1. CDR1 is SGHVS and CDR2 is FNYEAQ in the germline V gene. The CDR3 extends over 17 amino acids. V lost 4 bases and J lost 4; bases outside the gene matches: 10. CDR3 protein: CASSSQTGGQGGNTIYF. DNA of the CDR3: TGTGCCAGCAGCTCACAGACAGGGGGCCAGGGCGGAAACACCATATATTTT.

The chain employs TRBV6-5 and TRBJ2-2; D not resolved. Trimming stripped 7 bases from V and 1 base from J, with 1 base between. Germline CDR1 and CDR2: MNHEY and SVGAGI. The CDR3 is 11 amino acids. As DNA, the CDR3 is TGTGCCAGCAAGAACACCGGGGAGCTGTTTTTT. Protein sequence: CASKNTGELFF.

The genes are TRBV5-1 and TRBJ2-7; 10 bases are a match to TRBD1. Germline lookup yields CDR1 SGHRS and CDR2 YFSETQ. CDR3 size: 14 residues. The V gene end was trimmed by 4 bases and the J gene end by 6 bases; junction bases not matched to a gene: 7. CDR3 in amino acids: CASSGGTGAGEQYF. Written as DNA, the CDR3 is TGCGCCAGCAGCGGGGGGACAGGGGCTGGCGAGCAGTACTTC.

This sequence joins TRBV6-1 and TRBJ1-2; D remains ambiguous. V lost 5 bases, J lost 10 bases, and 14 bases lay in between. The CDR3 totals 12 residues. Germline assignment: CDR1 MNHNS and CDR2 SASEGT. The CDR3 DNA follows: TGTGCCAGCAGTCTCCAGGCTAGGGTCTACACCTTC. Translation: CASSLQARVYTF.

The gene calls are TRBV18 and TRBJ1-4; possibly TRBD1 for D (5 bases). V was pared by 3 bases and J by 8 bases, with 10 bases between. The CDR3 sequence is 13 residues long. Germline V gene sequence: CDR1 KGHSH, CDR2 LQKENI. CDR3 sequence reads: CASSPPQGEKLFF. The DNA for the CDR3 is TGTGCCAGCTCACCCCCCCAGGGAGAAAAACTGTTTTTT. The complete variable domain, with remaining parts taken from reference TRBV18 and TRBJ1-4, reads NAGVMQNPRHLVRRRGQEARLRCSPMKGHSHVYWYRQLPEEGLKFMVYLQKENIIDESGMPKERFSAEFPKEGPSILRIQQVVRGDSAAYFCASSPPQGEKLFFGSGTQLSVL.

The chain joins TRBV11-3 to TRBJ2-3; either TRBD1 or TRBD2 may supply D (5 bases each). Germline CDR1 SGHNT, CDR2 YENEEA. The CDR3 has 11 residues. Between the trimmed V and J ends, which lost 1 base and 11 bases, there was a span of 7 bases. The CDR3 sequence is CASSLGGMQYF. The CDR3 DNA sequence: TGTGCCAGCAGCTTAGGGGGGATGCAGTATTTT.

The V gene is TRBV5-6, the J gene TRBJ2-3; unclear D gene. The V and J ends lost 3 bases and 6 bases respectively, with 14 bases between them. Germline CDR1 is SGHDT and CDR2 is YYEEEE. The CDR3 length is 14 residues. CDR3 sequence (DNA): TGTGCCAGCAGCTCTGACCCGCTCACGGATACGCAGTATTTT. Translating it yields CASSSDPLTDTQYF.